Listed below are T cell receptor beta chains from one sample, sequenced in a study of cytomegalovirus exposure and HLA in healthy donors. Profiling relied on immunoSEQ multiplex PCR, and the TCRdb table lists in-frame clones only, not all of them. The sample has 100,000 or so clones, approximately 76% seen once. Sequenced: PBMCs. These receptor sequences come from a man aged 30-40 years in good health and CMV-seropositive. Both conserved end residues are part of each CDR3. The D gene is left open where the match is weak. Size is stated for part of the rows, as once, few or many counts, or as a class when the clone is expanded.

J gene: TRBJ2-1; D gene: -; clone size: few; V gene: TRBV7-3; CDR3 DNA: TGTGCCAGCAGCTTACGGCAGGGAGGTAGTGAGCAGTTCTTC; CDR3 protein: CASSLRQGGSEQFF
J gene: TRBJ2-7; D gene: -; clone size: once; V gene: TRBV19; CDR3 DNA: TGTGCCAGTAGTATAGTCGGCGGAACCTACGAGCAGTACTTC; CDR3 protein: CASSIVGGTYEQYF
J gene: TRBJ1-6; D gene: -; clone size: -; V gene: TRBV7-9; CDR3 DNA: TGTTCCAGCAGCCCCTCCCTACAGGGCCGGTTACCCCCCCTCCACTTT; CDR3 protein: CSSSPSLQGRLPPLHF
J gene: TRBJ2-7; D gene: TRBD2; clone size: once; V gene: TRBV28; CDR3 DNA: TGTGCCAGCACCCGACTAGCGGGATCCTACGAGCAGTACTTC; CDR3 protein: CASTRLAGSYEQYF
J gene: TRBJ1-5; D gene: -; clone size: -; V gene: TRBV6-6; CDR3 DNA: TGTGCCAGCACTTGGAGCTCTGACCTCGGTCAGCCCCAGCATTTT; CDR3 protein: CASTWSSDLGQPQHF
J gene: TRBJ2-1; D gene: -; clone size: once; V gene: TRBV10-2; CDR3 DNA: TGCGCCAGCCGAGTCAGCGGAGGGGGCGCTTCCAGTGAGCAGTTCTTC; CDR3 protein: CASRVSGGGASSEQFF
J gene: TRBJ2-3; D gene: TRBD2; clone size: -; V gene: TRBV6-1; CDR3 DNA: TGTGCCAGCAGTGAAGTGGCTAGCGGGATCTTTAGGGTTACGCAGTATTTT; CDR3 protein: CASSEVASGIFRVTQYF
J gene: TRBJ1-6; D gene: -; clone size: -; V gene: TRBV5-1; CDR3 DNA: TGCGCCAGCAGCTCAACAGGGATAGTGAGTAATTCACCCCTCCACTTT; CDR3 protein: CASSSTGIVSNSPLHF
J gene: TRBJ2-7; D gene: -; clone size: -; V gene: TRBV7-9; CDR3 DNA: TGTGCCAGCAGCTCCCTTCGGGGACTTGGCGAGCAGTACTTC; CDR3 protein: CASSSLRGLGEQYF
J gene: TRBJ2-5; D gene: -; clone size: -; V gene: TRBV7-6; CDR3 DNA: TGTGCCAGCAGCACCCGGGAGACCCAGTACTTC; CDR3 protein: CASSTRETQYF
J gene: TRBJ2-2; D gene: TRBD1; clone size: -; V gene: TRBV6-1; CDR3 DNA: TGTGCCACTAGCCAGTATACAGGGGTAGCCGGGGAGCTGTTTTTT; CDR3 protein: CATSQYTGVAGELFF
J gene: TRBJ1-2; D gene: TRBD1; clone size: -; V gene: TRBV19; CDR3 DNA: TGTGCCAGTAGCGCGGGACAGGCGAGAAACTATGGCTACACCTTC; CDR3 protein: CASSAGQARNYGYTF
J gene: TRBJ2-7; D gene: TRBD2; clone size: -; V gene: TRBV4-2; CDR3 DNA: TGTGCCAGCAGCCAAGCCCATCACCCTAGCGGAACCTACGAGCAGTACTTC; CDR3 protein: CASSQAHHPSGTYEQYF
J gene: TRBJ1-1; D gene: -; clone size: -; V gene: TRBV27; CDR3 DNA: TGTGCCAGCATGAGGGCAAGCACTGAAGCTTTCTTT; CDR3 protein: CASMRASTEAFF
J gene: TRBJ1-4; D gene: -; clone size: -; V gene: TRBV6-5; CDR3 DNA: TGTGCCAGCAGAGGGAGGTCTAATGAAAAACTGTTTTTT; CDR3 protein: CASRGRSNEKLFF
J gene: TRBJ2-3; D gene: -; clone size: -; V gene: TRBV12-5; CDR3 DNA: TGTGCTAGTGGCCTTGCAGATACGCAGTATTTT; CDR3 protein: CASGLADTQYF
J gene: TRBJ2-1; D gene: -; clone size: -; V gene: TRBV6-5; CDR3 DNA: TGTGCCAGCAGTTACGACACCGTCCGTGAGCAGTTCTTC; CDR3 protein: CASSYDTVREQFF
J gene: TRBJ2-7; D gene: TRBD2; clone size: -; V gene: TRBV25-1; CDR3 DNA: TGTGCCAGCAAAACTAGCGGGAGTCACTACGAGCAGTACTTC; CDR3 protein: CASKTSGSHYEQYF
J gene: TRBJ1-5; D gene: TRBD1; clone size: -; V gene: TRBV18; CDR3 DNA: TGTGCCAGCTCGGGGGGACAGGGGGGTCAGCCCCAGCATTTT; CDR3 protein: CASSGGQGGQPQHF
J gene: TRBJ2-1; D gene: -; clone size: -; V gene: TRBV7-9; CDR3 DNA: TGTGCCAGCAGCCGACAGGAGACCTACAATGAGCAGTTCTTC; CDR3 protein: CASSRQETYNEQFF
J gene: TRBJ2-1; D gene: TRBD1; clone size: -; V gene: TRBV11-2; CDR3 DNA: TGTGCCAGCAGCACGACAGGGGAGCAGTTCTTC; CDR3 protein: CASSTTGEQFF
J gene: TRBJ1-5; D gene: -; clone size: -; V gene: TRBV7-9; CDR3 DNA: TGTGCCAGCAGCTTAGCTAAACCGGGGGATAGCAATCAGCCCCAGCATTTT; CDR3 protein: CASSLAKPGDSNQPQHF
J gene: TRBJ1-6; D gene: TRBD1; clone size: -; V gene: TRBV5-1; CDR3 DNA: TGCGCCAGCAGGGGGACAGCCAATTCACCCCTCCACTTT; CDR3 protein: CASRGTANSPLHF
J gene: TRBJ2-1; D gene: TRBD2; clone size: few; V gene: TRBV29-1; CDR3 DNA: TGCAGCGTCGGGACGACTAGCGGGAGTCTCTCCTACAATGAGCAGTTCTTC; CDR3 protein: CSVGTTSGSLSYNEQFF
J gene: TRBJ2-7; D gene: -; clone size: -; V gene: TRBV9; CDR3 DNA: TGTGCCAGCAGCGTAGCGCCAGGGGATTCCTACGAGCAGTACTTC; CDR3 protein: CASSVAPGDSYEQYF
J gene: TRBJ2-2; D gene: -; clone size: -; V gene: TRBV5-4; CDR3 DNA: TGTGCCAGCAGCTTGAGCGGTTTTGGGACCGGGGAGCTGTTTTTT; CDR3 protein: CASSLSGFGTGELFF
J gene: TRBJ1-4; D gene: TRBD1; clone size: -; V gene: TRBV7-9; CDR3 DNA: TGTGCCAGCAGCTTAACAGGGGCTAATGAAAAACTGTTTTTT; CDR3 protein: CASSLTGANEKLFF
J gene: TRBJ2-6; D gene: -; clone size: -; V gene: TRBV7-3; CDR3 DNA: TGTGCCAGCAGCTTTACTGGGGCCAACGTCCTGACTTTC; CDR3 protein: CASSFTGANVLTF
J gene: TRBJ1-5; D gene: -; clone size: -; V gene: TRBV28; CDR3 DNA: TGTGCCAGCAGTTTATCCCCGGGGGGGGCAATCAATCAGCCCCAGCATTTT; CDR3 protein: CASSLSPGGAINQPQHF
J gene: TRBJ2-2; D gene: TRBD1; clone size: -; V gene: TRBV10-3; CDR3 DNA: TGTGCCATCAGTGACTGGAGCAGGGGGATGAACACCGGGGAGCTGTTTTTT; CDR3 protein: CAISDWSRGMNTGELFF
J gene: TRBJ1-5; D gene: -; clone size: -; V gene: TRBV7-2; CDR3 DNA: TGTGCCAGCAGCTTAAGTCCGTCAGGCAATCAGCCCCAGCATTTT; CDR3 protein: CASSLSPSGNQPQHF
J gene: TRBJ1-3; D gene: -; clone size: -; V gene: TRBV27; CDR3 DNA: TGTGCCAGCAAAACGGAGTCCTCCTCTGGAAACACCATATATTTT; CDR3 protein: CASKTESSSGNTIYF
J gene: TRBJ2-1; D gene: TRBD2; clone size: -; V gene: TRBV7-2; CDR3 DNA: TGTGCCAGCAGCTTGAGCGGGGGTTCCTACAATGAGCAGTTCTTC; CDR3 protein: CASSLSGGSYNEQFF
J gene: TRBJ1-5; D gene: -; clone size: -; V gene: TRBV5-1; CDR3 DNA: TGCGCCAGCAGCCCAGGACACCCCAATCAGCCCCAGCATTTT; CDR3 protein: CASSPGHPNQPQHF
J gene: TRBJ1-1; D gene: -; clone size: once; V gene: TRBV4-2; CDR3 DNA: TGTGCCAGCAGCCAAGATTGGGAGGGTGCCACTGAAGCTTTCTTT; CDR3 protein: CASSQDWEGATEAFF
J gene: TRBJ2-3; D gene: TRBD2; clone size: -; V gene: TRBV6-1; CDR3 DNA: TGTGCCAGCAGTGAAAGGCTAGCGGGGACAGATACGCAGTATTTT; CDR3 protein: CASSERLAGTDTQYF
J gene: TRBJ1-5; D gene: -; clone size: once; V gene: TRBV2; CDR3 DNA: TGTGCCAGCAACCCATTAGGAGGTCAGCCCCAGCATTTT; CDR3 protein: CASNPLGGQPQHF
J gene: TRBJ2-7; D gene: -; clone size: -; V gene: TRBV9; CDR3 DNA: TGTGCCAGCAAGAGGGAGTTCTACGAGCAGTACTTC; CDR3 protein: CASKREFYEQYF
J gene: TRBJ2-2; D gene: TRBD2; clone size: -; V gene: TRBV5-4; CDR3 DNA: TGTGCCAGCAGCGCCGGGACTAGAAGGGACACCGGGGAGCTGTTTTTT; CDR3 protein: CASSAGTRRDTGELFF
J gene: TRBJ1-2; D gene: -; clone size: -; V gene: TRBV30; CDR3 DNA: TGTGCCTGGAGCTTGGAGAGGGGGTCCGGCTACACCTTC; CDR3 protein: CAWSLERGSGYTF
J gene: TRBJ1-5; D gene: -; clone size: -; V gene: TRBV7-6; CDR3 DNA: TGTGCCAGCAGCCCGACGGGGGGGCTTGAGGAGCCCCAGCATTTT; CDR3 protein: CASSPTGGLEEPQHF
J gene: TRBJ1-1; D gene: TRBD1; clone size: -; V gene: TRBV2; CDR3 DNA: TGTGCCAGCAGTGTTGACAGGGGAAACACTGAAGCTTTCTTT; CDR3 protein: CASSVDRGNTEAFF
J gene: TRBJ2-1; D gene: -; clone size: -; V gene: TRBV6-6; CDR3 DNA: TGTGCCAGCAGTTACTCGAACCGGGGGAATGAGCAGTTCTTC; CDR3 protein: CASSYSNRGNEQFF
J gene: TRBJ1-1; D gene: TRBD1; clone size: -; V gene: TRBV5-1; CDR3 DNA: TGCGCCAGCAGCTCGGGGACAGGGAACACTGAAGCTTTCTTT; CDR3 protein: CASSSGTGNTEAFF
J gene: TRBJ2-5; D gene: TRBD2; clone size: -; V gene: TRBV7-8; CDR3 DNA: TGTGCCAGCAGCCTCCGGACTAGCGTCCCAGAGACCCAGTACTTC; CDR3 protein: CASSLRTSVPETQYF
J gene: TRBJ1-4; D gene: TRBD1; clone size: -; V gene: TRBV29-1; CDR3 DNA: TGCAGCGGGGGGACAGGGAGGGAAAAACTGTTTTTT; CDR3 protein: CSGGTGREKLFF
J gene: TRBJ1-2; D gene: TRBD1; clone size: -; V gene: TRBV5-1; CDR3 DNA: TGCGCCAGCAGCGGCCCAGGGGGGCGCGATGGCTACACCTTC; CDR3 protein: CASSGPGGRDGYTF
J gene: TRBJ2-3; D gene: -; clone size: -; V gene: TRBV5-1; CDR3 DNA: TGCGCCAGCAGCCCCCCCGCAGCAGATACGCAGTATTTT; CDR3 protein: CASSPPAADTQYF
J gene: TRBJ1-2; D gene: -; clone size: -; V gene: TRBV13; CDR3 DNA: TGTGCCAGCAGCAGGGGCGACTATGGCTACACCTTC; CDR3 protein: CASSRGDYGYTF
J gene: TRBJ1-2; D gene: TRBD1; clone size: -; V gene: TRBV5-6; CDR3 DNA: TGTGCCAGCAGCCTTGGACAGGGGGTTGAGGGCTACACCTTC; CDR3 protein: CASSLGQGVEGYTF
J gene: TRBJ1-1; D gene: TRBD1; clone size: -; V gene: TRBV13; CDR3 DNA: TGTGCCAGCAGCTTGGGACAGGGAAATTCGGCGGCGAGGAACACTGAAGCTTTCTTT; CDR3 protein: CASSLGQGNSAARNTEAFF
J gene: TRBJ2-7; D gene: -; clone size: -; V gene: TRBV30; CDR3 DNA: TGTGCCTGGAGTGCAGGCTACTACGAGCAGTACTTC; CDR3 protein: CAWSAGYYEQYF
J gene: TRBJ2-5; D gene: TRBD1; clone size: -; V gene: TRBV4-3; CDR3 DNA: TGCGCCAGCAGCCAAGGGGACAGGGTCCAAGAGACCCAGTACTTC; CDR3 protein: CASSQGDRVQETQYF
J gene: TRBJ2-2; D gene: TRBD2; clone size: once; V gene: TRBV4-3; CDR3 DNA: TGCGCCAGCAGCCCTCTTCCTAGCGGAAACACCGGGGAGCTGTTTTTT; CDR3 protein: CASSPLPSGNTGELFF
J gene: TRBJ2-5; D gene: TRBD1; clone size: -; V gene: TRBV28; CDR3 DNA: TGTGCCAGCAGGTCCCCTTACAGGGGGCTAGAGACCCAGTACTTC; CDR3 protein: CASRSPYRGLETQYF
J gene: TRBJ1-2; D gene: -; clone size: -; V gene: TRBV19; CDR3 DNA: TGTGCCAGTAGTATTCGACAGTCTAACTATGGCTACACCTTC; CDR3 protein: CASSIRQSNYGYTF